The TCR beta chain described here comes from a study of shared clonotypes between healthy human individuals. The authors split each subset's genomic DNA evenly across several immunoSEQ plates. Each sorted subset replicate got 200 ng genomic DNA, 25,000 to 35,000 genomes. Generated by immunoSEQ multiplex PCR, the TCRdb table keeps only in-frame clones and is missing some. The table shows over 800,000 clones, with about 92% occurring only once. As defined, naive CD8 cells were CD45RO-negative and positively selected for CCR7, with terminally differentiated effector memory CD45RA+ cells excluded. For this clone: The sample carries other DNA sequences with the same CDR3.

This clonotype originated in a man aged 30 to 39 in good health. Sequenced sample: naive CD8+ T cells sorted from blood.

DNA for the CDR3: TGCGCCAGCAGCTTGGCGCCTGCGGGTCCCGGAGGCAGCACAGATACGCAGTATTTT. Its protein is CASSLAPAGPGGSTDTQYF. The rearrangement uses TRBV5-1 and TRBJ2-3, with D possibly matching TRBD2 (5 bases). The ends were cut back, 0 bases at V and 0 bases at J, with 20 bases in the middle. From germline, CDR1 is SGHRS and CDR2 YFSETQ. The CDR3 is 19 residues long.